The clone carrying this T cell receptor (beta chain) was found many times. The antigen remains unidentified. The source of the sample is a study of regulatory T cells in long-lasting Graves disease. Overall study results and limits: No thyroid tissue was studied; the work used peripheral blood only.

Arm-PCR with iRepertoire HTBI primers amplified the CDR3 regions for these TCR beta libraries. TCRdb ran MiXCR on the multiplex PCR reads and lists one entry per CDR3 protein. The data contain fewer than 600,000 distinct CDR3 sequences, 20% to 25% of them singletons. The time point is: persistent/refractory GD, antithyroid drugs over 5 years with positive TRAb. Preparation of the TCR library used RNA extracted from PBMCs. Xi'an, China, was home to the endocrinology department that provided patients. The material sequenced was peripheral blood mononuclear cells (PBMCs), taken when the disease was refractory, from a patient treated with antithyroid drugs. This receptor was obtained from a female donor with Graves disease.

The CDR3 coding sequence is TGTGCCAGCAGCTTAGGGACAGGGGGCAGCAATCAGCCCCAGCATTTT. Translation: CASSLGTGGSNQPQHF. The V gene is TRBV28, the J gene TRBJ1-5; 12 nucleotides align to TRBD1. Germline V gene sequence: CDR1 MDHEN, CDR2 SYDVKM. The CDR3 is 16 residues long. J was trimmed by 1 base and V by 6 bases; bases with no gene match: 4.